This is a list of T cell receptor beta chains from one sample in a study of shared clonotypes between healthy human individuals. TCRdb's copy holds only in-frame clones and misses some; the assay was immunoSEQ multiplex PCR. The sample consists of about 2,500,000 clones, just over 90% of them appearing once. The sample was naive CD4+ T cells sorted from blood. These receptors all stem from a man younger than 35 in good health. Each CDR3 is given with its conserved first and last residue. A D gene is named only where the DNA matches it firmly. Clone size is not always given. Where it is, it says once, few, many or a class for expanded clones.

>TRBJ2-3|.|TRBV2|.
TGTGCCAGCAGTGTTTTTAGGGCAGGGGATACGCAGTATTTT
CASSVFRAGDTQYF
>TRBJ2-7|.|TRBV5-1|.
TGCGCCAGCAGAGGGAACACGGGCAACGAGCAGTACTTC
CASRGNTGNEQYF
>TRBJ2-1|.|TRBV6-6|TRBD1
TGTGCCAGCAGTTACTTCGGACAGGGCTCCAATGAGCAGTTCTTC
CASSYFGQGSNEQFF
>TRBJ1-2|.|TRBV19|TRBD1
TGTGCCAGTAGTATAGTCGACAGGGTCCGTTATGGCTACACCTTC
CASSIVDRVRYGYTF
>TRBJ2-7|.|TRBV11-2|.
TGTGCCAGCAGCTTAGAGTTACAGCCTAACGAGCAGTACTTC
CASSLELQPNEQYF
>TRBJ1-5|.|TRBV23-1|TRBD1
TGCGCCAGCAGTCAATCTCGTAAGGGGACAGACGGCCCCAATCAGCCCCAGCATTTT
CASSQSRKGTDGPNQPQHF
>TRBJ2-1|once|TRBV10-2|.
TGCGCCAGCAGTGATGGACAGAGCTCCTACAATGAGCAGTTCTTC
CASSDGQSSYNEQFF
>TRBJ1-2|.|TRBV7-3|.
TGTGCCAGCAGCTTAGGCGCGCCAGATTTTACGACTAACTATGGCTACACCTTC
CASSLGAPDFTTNYGYTF
>TRBJ2-1|.|TRBV1|.
TGCACCAGCAGCCAAGGAACGGGACTAGCGGTCAATGAGCAGTTCTTC
CTSSQGTGLAVNEQFF
>TRBJ2-2|.|TRBV6-1|.
TGTGCCAGCAGTGAGTTTGACACCGGGGAGCTGTTTTTT
CASSEFDTGELFF
>TRBJ1-2|.|TRBV18|.
TGTGCCAGCTCACAGGTAGCCGACAATAACTATGGCTACACCTTC
CASSQVADNNYGYTF
>TRBJ2-1|.|TRBV9|TRBD2
TGTGCCAGCAGCGTAGCAGCGGGGGGATACAATGAGCAGTTCTTC
CASSVAAGGYNEQFF
>TRBJ2-5|.|TRBV6-1|.
TGTGCCAGCAGTCCTTTACGTCCCAACGGGGAGACCCAGTACTTC
CASSPLRPNGETQYF
>TRBJ1-3|.|TRBV11-1|.
TGTGCCAGCAGCTTATCTGGACAACGAGACTCTGGAAACACCATATATTTT
CASSLSGQRDSGNTIYF
>TRBJ1-1|.|TRBV19|.
TGTGCCAGTATAAAAGTCCCGGATATGAACACTGAAGCTTTCTTT
CASIKVPDMNTEAFF
>TRBJ2-1|.|TRBV7-2|.
TGTGCCAGCAGCTTAGCGGGACTCGTCTACAATGAGCAGTTCTTC
CASSLAGLVYNEQFF
>TRBJ1-1|.|TRBV2|.
TGTGCCAGCACCCCTGGACCAACCTCGGGGACTGAAGCTTTCTTT
CASTPGPTSGTEAFF
>TRBJ2-1|.|TRBV10-3|.
TGTGCCATCAGTGAAGGGAATGAGCAGTTCTTC
CAISEGNEQFF
>TRBJ1-6|.|TRBV5-1|.
TGCGCCAGCAGCTTGCCACCCTATAATTCACCCCTCCACTTT
CASSLPPYNSPLHF
>TRBJ2-1|.|TRBV7-3|TRBD1
TGTGCCAGCGCCATGGACAGGGGAAACCACAATGAGCAGTTCTTC
CASAMDRGNHNEQFF
>TRBJ2-5|.|TRBV7-7|.
TGTGCTAGCAGCGTAGAATCGTTTGGGACCCAGTACTTC
CASSVESFGTQYF
>TRBJ2-5|once|TRBV6-6|.
TGTGCCAGCAGTCTCCCGGGACTCCAGGAGACCCAGTACTTC
CASSLPGLQETQYF
>TRBJ1-2|.|TRBV28|TRBD1
TGTGCCAGCAGGATACAGGGGATGGACGGCTATGGCTACACCTTC
CASRIQGMDGYGYTF
>TRBJ2-3|.|TRBV5-1|TRBD2
TGCGCCCCCTGGGCGGGAGGGAGGCCCACAGATACGCAGTATTTT
CAPWAGGRPTDTQYF
>TRBJ2-7|.|TRBV25-1|TRBD2
TGTGCCACCCTAGCGGGATTCAACGAGCAGTACTTC
CATLAGFNEQYF
>TRBJ2-1|.|TRBV19|TRBD1
TGTGCCAGTTCTACCCCAGGGGGCTCCTACAATGAGCAGTTCTTC
CASSTPGGSYNEQFF
>TRBJ1-4|.|TRBV30|TRBD1
TGTGCCTGGGGACAGGGGGCGGATAATGAAAAACTGTTTTTT
CAWGQGADNEKLFF
>TRBJ1-4|.|TRBV6-5|.
TGTGCCAGCAGGCCGGACTTGAGGGATGAAAAACTGTTTTTT
CASRPDLRDEKLFF
>TRBJ2-1|few|TRBV11-1|.
TGTGCCAGCAGCTTAGAGAGCTTTGAGCAGTTCTTC
CASSLESFEQFF
>TRBJ2-7|.|TRBV10-3|.
TGTGCCATCAGTCCAGGGGGGCCCTACGAGCAGTACTTC
CAISPGGPYEQYF
>TRBJ2-7|.|TRBV5-1|TRBD1
TGCGCCAGCAGCTTGGACCCCCCGGGACAGGGGGCTTCCGAGCAGTACTTC
CASSLDPPGQGASEQYF
>TRBJ1-6|.|TRBV2|TRBD1
TGTGCCAGCAGGGCGGGACAGAGGGAAAATTCACCCCTCCACTTT
CASRAGQRENSPLHF
>TRBJ1-1|.|TRBV27|.
TGTGCCAGCAGGGGACGGATGAACACTGAAGCTTTCTTT
CASRGRMNTEAFF
>TRBJ2-1|.|TRBV11-3|TRBD2
TGTGCCAGCAGCATGGGGGGGAATGAGCAGTTCTTC
CASSMGGNEQFF
>TRBJ2-5|.|TRBV9|.
TGTGCCAGCAGCGGGGACGCCCAAGAGACCCAGTACTTC
CASSGDAQETQYF